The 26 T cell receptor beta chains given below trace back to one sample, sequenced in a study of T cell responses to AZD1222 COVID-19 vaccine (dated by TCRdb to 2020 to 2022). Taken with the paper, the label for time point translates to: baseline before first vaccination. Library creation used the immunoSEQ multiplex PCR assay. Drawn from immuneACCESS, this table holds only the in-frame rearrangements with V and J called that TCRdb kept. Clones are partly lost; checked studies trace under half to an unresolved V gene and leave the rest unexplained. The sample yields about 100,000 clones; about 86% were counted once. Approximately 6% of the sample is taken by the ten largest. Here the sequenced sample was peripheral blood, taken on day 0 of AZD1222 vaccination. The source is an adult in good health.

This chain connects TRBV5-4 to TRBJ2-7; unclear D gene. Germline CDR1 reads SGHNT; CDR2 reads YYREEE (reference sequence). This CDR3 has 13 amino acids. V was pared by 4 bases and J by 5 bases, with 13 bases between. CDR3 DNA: TGTGCCAGCAGCCGTATGGGGTATGACGAGCAGTACTTC. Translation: CASSRMGYDEQYF.

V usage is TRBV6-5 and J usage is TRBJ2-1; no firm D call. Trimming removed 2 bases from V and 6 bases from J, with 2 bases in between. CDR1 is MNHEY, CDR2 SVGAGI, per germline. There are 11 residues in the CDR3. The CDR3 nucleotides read TGTGCCAGCAGTTACAGCAATGAGCAGTTCTTC. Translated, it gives CASSYSNEQFF.

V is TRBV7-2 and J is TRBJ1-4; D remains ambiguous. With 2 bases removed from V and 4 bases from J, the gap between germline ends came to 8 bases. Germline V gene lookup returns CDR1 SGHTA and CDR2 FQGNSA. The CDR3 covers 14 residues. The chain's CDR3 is CASSLQQSNEKLFF. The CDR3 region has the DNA TGTGCCAGCAGCTTACAACAGAGTAATGAAAAACTGTTTTTT.

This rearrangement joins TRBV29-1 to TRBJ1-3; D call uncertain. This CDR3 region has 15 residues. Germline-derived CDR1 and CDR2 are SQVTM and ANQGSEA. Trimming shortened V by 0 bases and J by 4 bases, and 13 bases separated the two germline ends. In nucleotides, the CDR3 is TGCAGCGTTGAAGAAAGGCCCCGACAAGGAAACACCATATATTTT. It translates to CSVEERPRQGNTIYF.

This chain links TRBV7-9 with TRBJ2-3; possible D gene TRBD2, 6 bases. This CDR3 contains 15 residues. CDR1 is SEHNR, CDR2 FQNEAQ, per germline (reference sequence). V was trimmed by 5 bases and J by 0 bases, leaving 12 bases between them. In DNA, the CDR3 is TGTGCCAGCAGCCCTCGGGACTCAAGCACAGATACGCAGTATTTT. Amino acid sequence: CASSPRDSSTDTQYF. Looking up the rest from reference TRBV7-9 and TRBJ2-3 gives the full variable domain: DTGVSQNPRHKITKRGQNVTFRCDPISEHNRLYWYRQTLGQGPEFLTYFQNEAQLEKSRLLSDRFSAERPKGSFSTLEIQRTEQGDSAMYLCASSPRDSSTDTQYFGPGTRLTVL.

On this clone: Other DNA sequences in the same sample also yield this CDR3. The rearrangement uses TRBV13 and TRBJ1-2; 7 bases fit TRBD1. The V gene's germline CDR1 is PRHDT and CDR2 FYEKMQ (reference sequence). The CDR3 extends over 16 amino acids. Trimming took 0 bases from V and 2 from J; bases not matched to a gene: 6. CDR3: CASSLGRGRGNYGYTF. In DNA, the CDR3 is TGTGCCAGCAGCTTAGGTAGGGGCAGGGGGAACTATGGCTACACCTTC.

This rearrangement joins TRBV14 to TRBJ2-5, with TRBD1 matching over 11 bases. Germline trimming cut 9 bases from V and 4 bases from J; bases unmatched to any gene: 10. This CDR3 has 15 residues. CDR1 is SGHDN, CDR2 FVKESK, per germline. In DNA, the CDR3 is TGTGCCAGTAGACCGGGACAGGGGGTTCTAGAGACCCAGTACTTC. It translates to CASRPGQGVLETQYF.

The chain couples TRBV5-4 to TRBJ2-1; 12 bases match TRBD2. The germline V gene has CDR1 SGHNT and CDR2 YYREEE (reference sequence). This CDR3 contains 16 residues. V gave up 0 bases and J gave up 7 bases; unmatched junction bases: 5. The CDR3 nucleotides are TGTGCCAGCAGCTTGGTATCGCTAGCGGGAGGGAATGAGCAGTTCTTC. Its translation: CASSLVSLAGGNEQFF.

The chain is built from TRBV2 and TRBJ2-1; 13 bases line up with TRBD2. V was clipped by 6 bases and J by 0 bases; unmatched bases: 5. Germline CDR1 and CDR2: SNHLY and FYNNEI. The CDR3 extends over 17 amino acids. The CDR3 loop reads CASRGTSGDPSYNEQFF. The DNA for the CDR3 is TGTGCCAGCAGAGGGACTAGCGGGGACCCCTCCTACAATGAGCAGTTCTTC.

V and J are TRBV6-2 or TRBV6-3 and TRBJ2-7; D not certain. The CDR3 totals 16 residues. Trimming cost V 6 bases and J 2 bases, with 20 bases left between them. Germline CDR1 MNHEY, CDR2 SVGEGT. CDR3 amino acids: CASSPGARANPYEQYF. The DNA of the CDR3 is TGTGCCAGCAGCCCCGGTGCCAGAGCAAACCCCTACGAGCAGTACTTC.

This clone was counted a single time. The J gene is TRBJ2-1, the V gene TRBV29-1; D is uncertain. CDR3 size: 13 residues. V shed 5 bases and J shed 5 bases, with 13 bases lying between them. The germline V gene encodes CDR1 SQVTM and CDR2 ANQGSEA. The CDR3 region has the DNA TGCAGCGTTTCGCCGCTGCTCAACAATGAGCAGTTCTTC. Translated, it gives CSVSPLLNNEQFF.

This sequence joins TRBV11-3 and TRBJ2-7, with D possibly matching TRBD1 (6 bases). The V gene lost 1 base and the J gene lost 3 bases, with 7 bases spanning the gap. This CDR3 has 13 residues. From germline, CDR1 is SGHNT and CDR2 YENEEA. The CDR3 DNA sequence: TGTGCCAGCAGCTTAGCCAGGGGCTACGAGCAGTACTTC. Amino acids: CASSLARGYEQYF. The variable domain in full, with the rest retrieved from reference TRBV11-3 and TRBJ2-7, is EAGVVQSPRYKIIEKKQPVAFWCNPISGHNTLYWYLQNLGQGPELLIRYENEEAVDDSQLPKDRFSAERLKGVDSTLKIQPAELGDSAVYLCASSLARGYEQYFGPGTRLTVT.

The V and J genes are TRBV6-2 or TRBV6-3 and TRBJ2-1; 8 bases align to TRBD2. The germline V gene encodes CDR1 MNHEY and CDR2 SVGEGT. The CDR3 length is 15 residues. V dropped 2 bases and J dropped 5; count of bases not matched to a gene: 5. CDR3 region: CASSYGAGANNEQFF. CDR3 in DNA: TGTGCCAGCAGTTACGGAGCGGGGGCGAACAATGAGCAGTTCTTC.

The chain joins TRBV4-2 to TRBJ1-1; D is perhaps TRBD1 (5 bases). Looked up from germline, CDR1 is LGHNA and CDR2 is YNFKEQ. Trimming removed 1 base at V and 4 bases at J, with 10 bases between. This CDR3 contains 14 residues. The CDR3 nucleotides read TGTGCCAGCAGCCAAGTTAGCAGGGCCACTGAAGCTTTCTTT. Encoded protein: CASSQVSRATEAFF.

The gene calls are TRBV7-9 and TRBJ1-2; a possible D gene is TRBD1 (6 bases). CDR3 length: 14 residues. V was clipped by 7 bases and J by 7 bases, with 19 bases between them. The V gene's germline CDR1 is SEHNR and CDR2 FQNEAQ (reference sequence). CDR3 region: CASTLGAQLGGYTF. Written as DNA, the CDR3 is TGTGCCAGCACCTTGGGGGCCCAATTGGGTGGCTACACCTTC.

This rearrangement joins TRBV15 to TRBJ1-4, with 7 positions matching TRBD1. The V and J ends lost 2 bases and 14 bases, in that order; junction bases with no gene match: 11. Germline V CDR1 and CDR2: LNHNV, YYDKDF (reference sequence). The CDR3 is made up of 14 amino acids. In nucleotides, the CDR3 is TGTGCCACCAGCAGAAGAAATACAGGGGCTGGTCTGTTTTTT. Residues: CATSRRNTGAGLFF.

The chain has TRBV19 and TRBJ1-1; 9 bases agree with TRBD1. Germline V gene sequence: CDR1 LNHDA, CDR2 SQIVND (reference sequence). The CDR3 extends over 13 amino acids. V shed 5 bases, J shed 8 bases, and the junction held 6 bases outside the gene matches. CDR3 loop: CASSPQGAQEAFF. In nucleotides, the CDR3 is TGTGCCAGTAGTCCACAGGGGGCCCAGGAAGCTTTCTTT.

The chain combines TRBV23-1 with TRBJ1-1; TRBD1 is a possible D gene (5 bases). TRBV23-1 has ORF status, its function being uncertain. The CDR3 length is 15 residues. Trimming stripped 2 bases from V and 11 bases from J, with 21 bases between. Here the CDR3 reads CASSQNRGVPGEAFF. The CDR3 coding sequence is TGCGCCAGCAGTCAAAATCGAGGGGTTCCTGGAGAGGCTTTCTTT.

CDR3 in DNA: TGTGCCAGCAGCAAAGCCGGGACAGGGAGGTATGGCTACACCTTC. Residues: CASSKAGTGRYGYTF. The chain is built from TRBV21-1 and TRBJ1-2; the DNA was not used to check the table's D call, TRBD1. TRBV21-1 is a listed pseudogene. There are 15 residues in the CDR3.

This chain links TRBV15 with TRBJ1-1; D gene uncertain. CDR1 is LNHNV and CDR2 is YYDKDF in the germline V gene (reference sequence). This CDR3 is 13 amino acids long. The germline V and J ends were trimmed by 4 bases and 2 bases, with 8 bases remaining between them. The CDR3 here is CATSKASNTEAFF. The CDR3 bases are TGTGCCACCAGCAAAGCTTCTAACACTGAAGCTTTCTTT.

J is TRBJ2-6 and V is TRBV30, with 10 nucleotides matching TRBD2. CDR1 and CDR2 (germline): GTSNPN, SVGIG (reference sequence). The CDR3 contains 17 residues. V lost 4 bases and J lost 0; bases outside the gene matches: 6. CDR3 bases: TGTGCCTGGAAAACTAGCGGGACGATCTCTGGGGCCAACGTCCTGACTTTC. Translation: CAWKTSGTISGANVLTF.

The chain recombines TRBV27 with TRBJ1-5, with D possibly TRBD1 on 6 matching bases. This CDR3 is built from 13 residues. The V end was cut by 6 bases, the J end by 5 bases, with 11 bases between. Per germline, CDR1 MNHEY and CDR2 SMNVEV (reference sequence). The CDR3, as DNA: TGTGCCAGCAGCCCTCGGGGGCATCAGCCCCAGCATTTT. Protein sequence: CASSPRGHQPQHF.

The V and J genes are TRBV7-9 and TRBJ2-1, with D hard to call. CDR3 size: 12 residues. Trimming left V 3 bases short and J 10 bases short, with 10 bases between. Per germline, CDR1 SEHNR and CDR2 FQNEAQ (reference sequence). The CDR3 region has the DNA TGTGCCAGCAGCTTTCAGGAATTAGAGCAGTTCTTC. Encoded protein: CASSFQELEQFF.

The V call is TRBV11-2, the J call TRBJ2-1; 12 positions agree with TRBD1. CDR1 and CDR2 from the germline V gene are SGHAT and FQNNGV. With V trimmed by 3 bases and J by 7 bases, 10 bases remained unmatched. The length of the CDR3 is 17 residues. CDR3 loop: CASSFSPGQGARNEQFF. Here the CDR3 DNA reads TGTGCCAGCAGCTTTTCTCCGGGACAGGGGGCTCGGAATGAGCAGTTCTTC.

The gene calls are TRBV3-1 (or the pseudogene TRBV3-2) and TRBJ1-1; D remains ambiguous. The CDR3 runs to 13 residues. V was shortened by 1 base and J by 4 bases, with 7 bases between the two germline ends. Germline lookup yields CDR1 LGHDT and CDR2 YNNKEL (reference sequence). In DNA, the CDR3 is TGTGCCAGCAGCCAAGTGACTAGCACTGAAGCTTTCTTT. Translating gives CASSQVTSTEAFF.

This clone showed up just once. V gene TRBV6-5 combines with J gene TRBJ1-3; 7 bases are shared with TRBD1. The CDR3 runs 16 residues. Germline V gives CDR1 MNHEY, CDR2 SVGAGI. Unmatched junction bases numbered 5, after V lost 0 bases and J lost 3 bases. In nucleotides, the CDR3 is TGTGCCAGCAGTTACTCGACAGGGACTGTTGGAAACACCATATATTTT. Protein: CASSYSTGTVGNTIYF.